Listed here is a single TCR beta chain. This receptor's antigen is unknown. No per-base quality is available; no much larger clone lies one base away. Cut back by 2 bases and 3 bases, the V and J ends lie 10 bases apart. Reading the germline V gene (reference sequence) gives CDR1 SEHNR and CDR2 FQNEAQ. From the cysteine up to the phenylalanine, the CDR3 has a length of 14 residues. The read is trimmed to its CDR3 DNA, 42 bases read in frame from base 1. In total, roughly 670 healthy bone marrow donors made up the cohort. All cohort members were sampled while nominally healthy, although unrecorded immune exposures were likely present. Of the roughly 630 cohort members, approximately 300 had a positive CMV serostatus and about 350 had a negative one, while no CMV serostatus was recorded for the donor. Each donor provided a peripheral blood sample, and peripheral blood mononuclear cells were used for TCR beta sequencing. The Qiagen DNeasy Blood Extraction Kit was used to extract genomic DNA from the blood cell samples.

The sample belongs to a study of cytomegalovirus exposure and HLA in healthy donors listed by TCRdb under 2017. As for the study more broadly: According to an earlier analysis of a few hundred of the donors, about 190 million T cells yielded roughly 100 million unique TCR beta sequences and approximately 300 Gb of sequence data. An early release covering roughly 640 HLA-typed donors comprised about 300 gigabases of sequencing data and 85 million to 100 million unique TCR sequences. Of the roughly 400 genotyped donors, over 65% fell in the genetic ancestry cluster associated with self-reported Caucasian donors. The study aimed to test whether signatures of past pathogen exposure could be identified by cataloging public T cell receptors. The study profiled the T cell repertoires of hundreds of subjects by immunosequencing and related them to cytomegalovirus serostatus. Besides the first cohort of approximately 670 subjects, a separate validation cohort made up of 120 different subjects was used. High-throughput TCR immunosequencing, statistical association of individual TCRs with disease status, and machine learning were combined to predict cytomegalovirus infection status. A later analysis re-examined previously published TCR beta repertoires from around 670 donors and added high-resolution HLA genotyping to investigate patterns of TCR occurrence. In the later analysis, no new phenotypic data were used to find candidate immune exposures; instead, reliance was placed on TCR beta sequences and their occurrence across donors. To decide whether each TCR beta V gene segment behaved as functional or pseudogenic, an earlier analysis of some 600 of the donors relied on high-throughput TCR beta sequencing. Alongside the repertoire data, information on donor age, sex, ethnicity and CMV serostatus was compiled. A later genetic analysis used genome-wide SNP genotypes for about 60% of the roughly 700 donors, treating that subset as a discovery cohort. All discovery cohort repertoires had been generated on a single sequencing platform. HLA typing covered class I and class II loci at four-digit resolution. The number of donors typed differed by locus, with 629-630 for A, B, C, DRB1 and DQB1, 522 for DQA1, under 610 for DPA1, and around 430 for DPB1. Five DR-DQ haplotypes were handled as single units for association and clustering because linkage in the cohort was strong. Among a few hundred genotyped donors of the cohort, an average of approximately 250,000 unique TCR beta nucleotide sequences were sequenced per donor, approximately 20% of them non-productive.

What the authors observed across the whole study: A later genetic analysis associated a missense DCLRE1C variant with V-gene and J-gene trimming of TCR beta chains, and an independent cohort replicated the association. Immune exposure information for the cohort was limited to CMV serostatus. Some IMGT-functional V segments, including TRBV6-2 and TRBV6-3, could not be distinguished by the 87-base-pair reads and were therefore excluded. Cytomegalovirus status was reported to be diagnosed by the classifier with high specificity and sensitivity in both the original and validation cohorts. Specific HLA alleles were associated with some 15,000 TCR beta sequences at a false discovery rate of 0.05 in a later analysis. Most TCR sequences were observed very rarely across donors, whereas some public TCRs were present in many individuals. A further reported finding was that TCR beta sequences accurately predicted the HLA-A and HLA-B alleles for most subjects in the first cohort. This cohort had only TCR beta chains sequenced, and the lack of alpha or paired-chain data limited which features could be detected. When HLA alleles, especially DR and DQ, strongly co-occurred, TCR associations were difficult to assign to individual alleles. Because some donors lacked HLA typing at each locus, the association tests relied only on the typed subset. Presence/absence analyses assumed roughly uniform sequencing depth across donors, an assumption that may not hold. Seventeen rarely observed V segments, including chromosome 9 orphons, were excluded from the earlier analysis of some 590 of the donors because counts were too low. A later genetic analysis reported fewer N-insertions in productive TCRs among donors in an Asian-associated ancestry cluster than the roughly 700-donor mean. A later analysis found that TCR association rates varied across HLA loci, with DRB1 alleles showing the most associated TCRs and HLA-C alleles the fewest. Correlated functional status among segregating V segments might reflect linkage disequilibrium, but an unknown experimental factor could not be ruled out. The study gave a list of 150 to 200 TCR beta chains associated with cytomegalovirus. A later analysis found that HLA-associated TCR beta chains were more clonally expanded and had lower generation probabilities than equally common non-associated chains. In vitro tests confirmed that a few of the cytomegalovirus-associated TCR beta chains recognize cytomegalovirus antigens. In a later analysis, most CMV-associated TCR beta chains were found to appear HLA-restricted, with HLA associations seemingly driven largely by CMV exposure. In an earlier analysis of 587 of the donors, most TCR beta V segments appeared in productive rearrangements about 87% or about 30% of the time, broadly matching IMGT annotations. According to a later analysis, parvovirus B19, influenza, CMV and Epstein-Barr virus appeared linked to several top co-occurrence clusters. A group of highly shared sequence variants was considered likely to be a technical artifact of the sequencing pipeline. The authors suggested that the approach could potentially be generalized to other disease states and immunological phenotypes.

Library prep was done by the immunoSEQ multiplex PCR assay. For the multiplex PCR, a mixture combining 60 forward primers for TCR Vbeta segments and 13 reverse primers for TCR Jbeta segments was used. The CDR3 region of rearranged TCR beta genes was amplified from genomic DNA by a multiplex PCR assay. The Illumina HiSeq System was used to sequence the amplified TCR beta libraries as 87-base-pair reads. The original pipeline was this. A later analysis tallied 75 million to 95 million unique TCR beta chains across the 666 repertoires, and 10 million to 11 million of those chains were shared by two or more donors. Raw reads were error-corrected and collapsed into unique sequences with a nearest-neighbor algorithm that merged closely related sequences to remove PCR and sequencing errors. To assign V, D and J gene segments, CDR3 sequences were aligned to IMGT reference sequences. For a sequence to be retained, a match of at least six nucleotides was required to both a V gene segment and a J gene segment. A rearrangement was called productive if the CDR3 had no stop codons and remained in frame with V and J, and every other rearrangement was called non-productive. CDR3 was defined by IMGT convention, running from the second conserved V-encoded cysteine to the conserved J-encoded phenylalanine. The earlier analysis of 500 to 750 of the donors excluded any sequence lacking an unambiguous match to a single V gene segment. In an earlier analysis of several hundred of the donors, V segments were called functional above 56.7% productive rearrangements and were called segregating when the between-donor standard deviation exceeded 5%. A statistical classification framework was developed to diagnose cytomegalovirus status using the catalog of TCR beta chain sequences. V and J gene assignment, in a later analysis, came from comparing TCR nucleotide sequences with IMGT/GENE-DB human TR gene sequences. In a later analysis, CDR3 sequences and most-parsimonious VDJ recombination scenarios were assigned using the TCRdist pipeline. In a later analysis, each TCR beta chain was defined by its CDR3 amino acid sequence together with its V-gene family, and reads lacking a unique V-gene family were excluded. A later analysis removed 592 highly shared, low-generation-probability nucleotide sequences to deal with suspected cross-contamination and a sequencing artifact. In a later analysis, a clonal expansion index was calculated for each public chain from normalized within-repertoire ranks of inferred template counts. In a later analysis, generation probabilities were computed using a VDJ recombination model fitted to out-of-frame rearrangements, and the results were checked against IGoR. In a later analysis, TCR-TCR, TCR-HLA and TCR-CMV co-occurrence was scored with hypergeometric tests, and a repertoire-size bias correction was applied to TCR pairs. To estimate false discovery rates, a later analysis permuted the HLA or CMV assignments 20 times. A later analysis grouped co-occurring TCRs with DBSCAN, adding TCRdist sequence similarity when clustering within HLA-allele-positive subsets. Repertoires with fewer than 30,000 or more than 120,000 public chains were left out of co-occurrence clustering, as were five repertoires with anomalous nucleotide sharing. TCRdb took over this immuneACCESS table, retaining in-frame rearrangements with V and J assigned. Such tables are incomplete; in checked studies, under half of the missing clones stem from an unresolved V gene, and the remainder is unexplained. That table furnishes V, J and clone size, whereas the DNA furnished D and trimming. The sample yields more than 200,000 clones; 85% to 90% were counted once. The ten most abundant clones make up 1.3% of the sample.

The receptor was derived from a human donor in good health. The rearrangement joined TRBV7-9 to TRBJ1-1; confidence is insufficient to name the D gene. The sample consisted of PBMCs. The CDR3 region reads CASSLRGMDTEAFF. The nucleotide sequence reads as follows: TGTGCCAGCAGCTTACGGGGAATGGACACTGAAGCTTTCTTT.